The entry below describes one T cell receptor (beta chain). This CDR3 is built from 18 residues. Losses at the gene ends were 5 bases for V and 3 bases for J; bases not matched to a gene: 14. Germline-derived CDR1 and CDR2 are SGHTA and FQGNSA. This sample was included in a study of blood T cell repertoires in COVID-19. Clones were sequenced by immunoSEQ multiplex PCR, and TCRdb holds only the in-frame ones, with some missing. Seen here are around 300,000 clones, around 88% observed once, and the top ten hold 1.5% to 2%. The TCR was taken from a woman in her twenties or thirties with COVID-19, enrolled during active disease. V is TRBV7-2 and J is TRBJ2-3, with 10 nucleotides matching TRBD2. The specimen sequenced was peripheral blood. The CDR3 DNA reads as TGTGCCAGCAGCCCTCGTGGCCTAGCGGGGGAGGTAACAGATACGCAGTATTTT. Amino acid sequence: CASSPRGLAGEVTDTQYF.